These T cell receptor beta chains were read from a single sample in a study of blood T cell repertoires in COVID-19. Sequencing used immunoSEQ multiplex PCR; TCRdb keeps in-frame clones, though not all of them. The table has a few hundred thousand clones, 65% to 90% seen once. Sequences were obtained from PBMCs or T cells enriched from blood (not recorded which). The source of these receptors is a woman between 40 and 50 years old with acute COVID-19. Each CDR3 is given with its conserved first and last residue. Each record gives: clone size, D gene, J gene, V gene, CDR3 protein, CDR3 DNA. The D gene is left open where the match is weak. Size is omitted from some rows. Given values are once, few, many or a class for expanded clones.

clone size: few; D gene: -; J gene: TRBJ1-2; V gene: TRBV18; CDR3 protein: CASSTGTLRDGYTF; CDR3 DNA: TGTGCCAGCTCAACCGGGACTCTAAGGGATGGCTACACCTTC
clone size: once; D gene: TRBD1; J gene: TRBJ2-7; V gene: TRBV2; CDR3 protein: CASRRQGSSYEQYF; CDR3 DNA: TGTGCCAGCAGGAGACAGGGGAGCTCCTACGAGCAGTACTTC
clone size: few; D gene: TRBD1; J gene: TRBJ1-3; V gene: TRBV19; CDR3 protein: CASIEKGQLNGNTIYF; CDR3 DNA: TGTGCCAGTATAGAGAAGGGACAGTTAAATGGAAACACCATATATTTT
clone size: -; D gene: -; J gene: TRBJ1-6; V gene: TRBV27; CDR3 protein: CASSRSGAHNSPLHF; CDR3 DNA: TGTGCCAGCAGCCGTTCGGGAGCACATAATTCACCCCTCCACTTT
clone size: -; D gene: -; J gene: TRBJ2-7; V gene: TRBV7-2; CDR3 protein: CASSPRFLSYEQYF; CDR3 DNA: TGTGCCAGCAGCCCGAGATTCCTCTCCTACGAGCAGTACTTC
clone size: -; D gene: -; J gene: TRBJ1-1; V gene: TRBV5-6; CDR3 protein: CASSLVMNTEAFF; CDR3 DNA: TGTGCCAGCAGCTTGGTTATGAACACTGAAGCTTTCTTT
clone size: few; D gene: TRBD1; J gene: TRBJ1-5; V gene: TRBV7-9; CDR3 protein: CASSRGQGAGYGQPQHF; CDR3 DNA: TGTGCCAGCAGCCGGGGACAGGGGGCAGGATACGGTCAGCCCCAGCATTTT
clone size: once; D gene: -; J gene: TRBJ2-2; V gene: TRBV27; CDR3 protein: CASSWGLNTGELFF; CDR3 DNA: TGTGCCAGCAGCTGGGGCCTGAACACCGGGGAGCTGTTTTTT
clone size: -; D gene: -; J gene: TRBJ2-7; V gene: TRBV28; CDR3 protein: CASSSGERSRGEQYF; CDR3 DNA: TGTGCCAGCAGTTCTGGTGAGAGGAGTCGAGGCGAGCAGTACTTC
clone size: -; D gene: TRBD2; J gene: TRBJ2-3; V gene: TRBV14; CDR3 protein: CASSQAGGGEDTQYF; CDR3 DNA: TGTGCCAGCAGCCAAGCGGGAGGGGGTGAAGATACGCAGTATTTT
clone size: -; D gene: -; J gene: TRBJ2-5; V gene: TRBV19; CDR3 protein: CASTASGWEQETQYF; CDR3 DNA: TGTGCCAGTACCGCTTCTGGGTGGGAGCAAGAGACCCAGTACTTC
clone size: -; D gene: -; J gene: TRBJ1-2; V gene: TRBV5-1; CDR3 protein: CASSLADRTFYGYTF; CDR3 DNA: TGCGCCAGCAGCTTGGCCGACAGGACCTTCTATGGCTACACCTTC
clone size: -; D gene: TRBD2; J gene: TRBJ2-7; V gene: TRBV19; CDR3 protein: CASSIGGLVDDEQYF; CDR3 DNA: TGTGCCAGTAGTATCGGGGGACTAGTAGACGACGAGCAGTACTTC
clone size: once; D gene: -; J gene: TRBJ1-5; V gene: TRBV6-5; CDR3 protein: CASSYSKNSEQPQHF; CDR3 DNA: TGTGCCAGCAGTTACTCGAAGAACTCGGAGCAGCCCCAGCATTTT
clone size: -; D gene: -; J gene: TRBJ2-1; V gene: TRBV7-9; CDR3 protein: CASSLTASYNEQFF; CDR3 DNA: TGTGCCAGCAGCCTGACTGCCTCCTACAATGAGCAGTTCTTC
clone size: few; D gene: -; J gene: TRBJ1-6; V gene: TRBV27; CDR3 protein: CASRSTTNSPLHF; CDR3 DNA: TGTGCCAGCAGAAGTACAACTAATTCACCCCTCCACTTT
clone size: -; D gene: -; J gene: TRBJ2-1; V gene: TRBV7-9; CDR3 protein: CASSLETRKDEQFF; CDR3 DNA: TGTGCCAGCAGCTTAGAGACTAGAAAAGATGAGCAGTTCTTC
clone size: -; D gene: TRBD1; J gene: TRBJ1-5; V gene: TRBV19; CDR3 protein: CASSIRSGQGQPQHF; CDR3 DNA: TGTGCCAGTAGTATACGGTCAGGACAGGGCCAGCCCCAGCATTTT
clone size: -; D gene: TRBD2; J gene: TRBJ2-2; V gene: TRBV3-1/TRBV3-2; CDR3 protein: CASSPGALLAGTGELFF; CDR3 DNA: TGTGCCAGCAGCCCCGGGGCTTTGCTAGCGGGCACCGGGGAGCTGTTTTTT
clone size: -; D gene: TRBD2; J gene: TRBJ2-1; V gene: TRBV2; CDR3 protein: CASSVARELYNEQFF; CDR3 DNA: TGTGCCAGCAGTGTGGCGCGGGAGCTCTACAATGAGCAGTTCTTC